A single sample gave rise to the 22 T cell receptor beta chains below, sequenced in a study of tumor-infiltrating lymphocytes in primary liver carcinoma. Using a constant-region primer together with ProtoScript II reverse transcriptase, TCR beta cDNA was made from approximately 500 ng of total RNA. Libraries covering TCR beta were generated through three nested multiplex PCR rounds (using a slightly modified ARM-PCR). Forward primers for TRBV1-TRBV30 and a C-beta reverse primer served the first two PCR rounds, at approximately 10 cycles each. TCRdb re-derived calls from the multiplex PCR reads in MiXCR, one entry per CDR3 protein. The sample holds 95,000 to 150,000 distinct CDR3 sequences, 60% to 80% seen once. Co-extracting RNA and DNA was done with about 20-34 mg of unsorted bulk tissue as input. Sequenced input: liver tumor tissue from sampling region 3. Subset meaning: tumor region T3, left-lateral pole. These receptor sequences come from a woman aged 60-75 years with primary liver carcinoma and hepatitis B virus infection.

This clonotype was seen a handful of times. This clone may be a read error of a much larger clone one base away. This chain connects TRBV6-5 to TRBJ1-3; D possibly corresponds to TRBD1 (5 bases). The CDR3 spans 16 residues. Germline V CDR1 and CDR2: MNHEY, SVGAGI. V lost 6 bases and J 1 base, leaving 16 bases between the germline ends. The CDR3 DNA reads TGTGCCAGCAGCTCCACTTGTGACAGTTCTGGAAACACCATATATTTT. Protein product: CASSSTCDSSGNTIYF.

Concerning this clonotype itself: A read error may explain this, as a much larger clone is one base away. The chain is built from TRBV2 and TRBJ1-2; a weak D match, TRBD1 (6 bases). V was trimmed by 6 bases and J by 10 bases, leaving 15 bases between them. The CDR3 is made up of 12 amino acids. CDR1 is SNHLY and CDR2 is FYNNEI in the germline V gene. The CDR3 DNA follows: TGTGCCAGCAGCGAGACAGGCCATGACTACACCTTC. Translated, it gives CASSETGHDYTF.

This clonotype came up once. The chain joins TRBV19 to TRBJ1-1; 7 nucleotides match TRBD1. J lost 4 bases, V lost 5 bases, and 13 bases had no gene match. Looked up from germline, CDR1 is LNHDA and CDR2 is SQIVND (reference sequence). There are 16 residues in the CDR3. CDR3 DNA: TGTGCCAGTAGTGGTGGTAGGGGGCAATTCTCCACTGAAGCTTTCTTT. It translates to CASSGGRGQFSTEAFF.

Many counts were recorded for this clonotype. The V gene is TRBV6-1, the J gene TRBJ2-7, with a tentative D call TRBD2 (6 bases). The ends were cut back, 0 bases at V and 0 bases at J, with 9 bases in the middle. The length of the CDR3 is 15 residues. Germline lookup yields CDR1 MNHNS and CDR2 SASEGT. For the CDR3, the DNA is TGTGCCAGCAGTGAAGCGGGGGGAAGCTCCTACGAGCAGTACTTC. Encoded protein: CASSEAGGSSYEQYF.

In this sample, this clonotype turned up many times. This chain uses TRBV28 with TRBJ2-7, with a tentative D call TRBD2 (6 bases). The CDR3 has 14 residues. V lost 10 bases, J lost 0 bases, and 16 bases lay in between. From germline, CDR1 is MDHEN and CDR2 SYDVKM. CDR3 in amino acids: CATGRDWSSYEQYF. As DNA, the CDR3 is TGTGCCACCGGGCGGGACTGGAGCTCCTACGAGCAGTACTTC.

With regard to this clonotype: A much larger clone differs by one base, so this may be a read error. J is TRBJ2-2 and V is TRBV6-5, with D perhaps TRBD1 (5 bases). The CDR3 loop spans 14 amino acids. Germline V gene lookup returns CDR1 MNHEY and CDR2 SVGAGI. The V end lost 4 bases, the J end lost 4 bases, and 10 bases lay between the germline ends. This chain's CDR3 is CASSSDSITGELFF. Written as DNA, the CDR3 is TGTGCCAGCAGTTCTGACAGTATCACCGGGGAGCTGTTTTTT.

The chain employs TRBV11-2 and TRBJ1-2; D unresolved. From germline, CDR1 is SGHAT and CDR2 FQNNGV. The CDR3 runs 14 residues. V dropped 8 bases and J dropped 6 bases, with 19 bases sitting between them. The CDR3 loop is CASDSILGNDGYTF. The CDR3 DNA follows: TGTGCCAGCGACTCAATCCTGGGGAATGATGGCTACACCTTC.

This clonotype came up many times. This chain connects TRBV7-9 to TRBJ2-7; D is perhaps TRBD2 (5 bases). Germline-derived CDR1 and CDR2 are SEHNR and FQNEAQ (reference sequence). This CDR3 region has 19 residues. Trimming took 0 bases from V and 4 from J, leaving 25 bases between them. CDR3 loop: CASSLARVVTPDHPYEQYF. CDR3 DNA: TGTGCCAGCAGCTTAGCGCGGGTCGTGACTCCCGACCACCCTTACGAGCAGTACTTC.

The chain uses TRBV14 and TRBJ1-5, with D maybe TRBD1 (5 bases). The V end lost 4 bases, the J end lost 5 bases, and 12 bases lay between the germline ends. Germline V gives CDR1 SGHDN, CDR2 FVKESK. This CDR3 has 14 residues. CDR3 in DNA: TGTGCCAGCAGCCGAGGGATAGGGGATCAGCCCCAGCATTTT. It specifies CASSRGIGDQPQHF.

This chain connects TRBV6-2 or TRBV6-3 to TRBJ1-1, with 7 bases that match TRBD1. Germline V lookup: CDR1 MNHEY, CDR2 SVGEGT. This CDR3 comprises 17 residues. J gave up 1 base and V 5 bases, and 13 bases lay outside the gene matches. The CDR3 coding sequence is TGTGCCAGCAGTCGCTACGCCTCGGGACAGTGGAACACTGAAGCTTTCTTT. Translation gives CASSRYASGQWNTEAFF.

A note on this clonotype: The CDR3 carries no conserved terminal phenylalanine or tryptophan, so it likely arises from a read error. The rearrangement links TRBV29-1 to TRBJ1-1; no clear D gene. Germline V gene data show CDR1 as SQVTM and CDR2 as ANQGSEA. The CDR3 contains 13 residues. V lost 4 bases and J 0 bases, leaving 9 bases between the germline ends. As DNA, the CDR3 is TGCAGCGTTGTATTCTCCATGAACACTGAAGCTTTCCTT. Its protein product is CSVVFSMNTEAFL.

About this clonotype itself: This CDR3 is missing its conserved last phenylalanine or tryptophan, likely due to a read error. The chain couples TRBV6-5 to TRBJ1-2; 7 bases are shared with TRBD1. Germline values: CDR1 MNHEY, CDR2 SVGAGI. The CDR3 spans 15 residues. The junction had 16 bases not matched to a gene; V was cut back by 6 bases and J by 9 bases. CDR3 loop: CASSPSRRDRQSYTY. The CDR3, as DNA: TGTGCCAGCAGCCCCTCCCGCAGGGACAGACAAAGCTACACCTAC.

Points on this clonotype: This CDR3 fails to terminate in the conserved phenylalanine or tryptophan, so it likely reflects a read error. CDR3 nucleotide sequence: TGTGCCAGCAGATCCCGACAGGGGGGTCAGCCACAGCATTCT. It specifies CASRSRQGGQPQHS. The chain has TRBV6-5 and TRBJ1-5; TRBD1 agrees at 9 bases. Germline-derived CDR1 and CDR2 are MNHEY and SVGAGI. There are 14 residues in the CDR3.

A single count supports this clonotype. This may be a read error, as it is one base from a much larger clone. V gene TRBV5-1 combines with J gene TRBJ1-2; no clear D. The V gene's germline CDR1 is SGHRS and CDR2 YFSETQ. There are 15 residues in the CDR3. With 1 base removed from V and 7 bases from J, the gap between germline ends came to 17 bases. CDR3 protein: CASSLSPGLVSGYTF. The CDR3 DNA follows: TGCGCCAGCAGCTTGAGTCCAGGTCTGGTTTCTGGCTACACCTTC.

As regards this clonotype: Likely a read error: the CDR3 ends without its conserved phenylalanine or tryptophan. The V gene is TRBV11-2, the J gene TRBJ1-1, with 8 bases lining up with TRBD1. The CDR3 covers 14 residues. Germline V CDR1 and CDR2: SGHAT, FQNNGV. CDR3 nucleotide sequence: TGTGCCAGCAGCTTTACAGGGGGTAACACTGAGGCTTTCTTA. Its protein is CASSFTGGNTEAFL.

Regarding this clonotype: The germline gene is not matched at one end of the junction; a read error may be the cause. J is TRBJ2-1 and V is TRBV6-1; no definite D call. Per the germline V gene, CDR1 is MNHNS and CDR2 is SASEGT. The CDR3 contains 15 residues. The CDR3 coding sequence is TGTGCCAGCGAATCTGGGTTTCCCTCCTACAATGTGCAGTTCTTT. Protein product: CASESGFPSYNVQFF.

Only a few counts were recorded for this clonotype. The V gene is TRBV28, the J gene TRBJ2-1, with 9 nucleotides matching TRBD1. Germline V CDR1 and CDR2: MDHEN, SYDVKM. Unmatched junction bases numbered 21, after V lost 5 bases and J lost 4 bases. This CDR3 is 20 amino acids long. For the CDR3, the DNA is TGTGCCAGCAGTCCATACACCGGGACAGGGCCCCGTTTGGGGTACAATGAGCAGTTCTTC. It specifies CASSPYTGTGPRLGYNEQFF.

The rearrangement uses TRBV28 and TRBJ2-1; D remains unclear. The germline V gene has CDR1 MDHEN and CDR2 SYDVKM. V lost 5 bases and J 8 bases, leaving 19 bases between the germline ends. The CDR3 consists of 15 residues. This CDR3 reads CASSPGSAIQDEQFF. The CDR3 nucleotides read TGTGCCAGCAGTCCCGGGTCCGCGATTCAAGATGAGCAGTTCTTC.

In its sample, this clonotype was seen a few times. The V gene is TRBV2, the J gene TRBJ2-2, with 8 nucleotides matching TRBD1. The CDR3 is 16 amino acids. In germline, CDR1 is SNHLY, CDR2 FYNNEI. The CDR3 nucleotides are TGTGCTACCCCGACAGGGGACGGAGGGAACACCGGGGAGCTGTTTTTT. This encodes CATPTGDGGNTGELFF. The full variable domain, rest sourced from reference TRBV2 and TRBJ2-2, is EPEVTQTPSHQVTQMGQEVILRCVPISNHLYFYWYRQILGQKVEFLVSFYNNEISEKSEIFDDQFSVERPDGSNFTLKIRSTKLEDSAMYFCATPTGDGGNTGELFFGEGSRLTVL.

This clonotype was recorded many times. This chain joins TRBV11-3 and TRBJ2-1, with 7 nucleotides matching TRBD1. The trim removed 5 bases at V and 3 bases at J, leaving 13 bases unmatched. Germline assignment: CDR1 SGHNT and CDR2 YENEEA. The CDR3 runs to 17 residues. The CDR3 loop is CASSLPGGGLGYNEQFF. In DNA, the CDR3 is TGTGCCAGCAGCCTCCCAGGGGGTGGGTTGGGCTACAATGAGCAGTTCTTC. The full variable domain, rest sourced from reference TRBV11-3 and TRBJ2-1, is EAGVVQSPRYKIIEKKQPVAFWCNPISGHNTLYWYLQNLGQGPELLIRYENEEAVDDSQLPKDRFSAERLKGVDSTLKIQPAELGDSAVYLCASSLPGGGLGYNEQFFGPGTRLTVL.

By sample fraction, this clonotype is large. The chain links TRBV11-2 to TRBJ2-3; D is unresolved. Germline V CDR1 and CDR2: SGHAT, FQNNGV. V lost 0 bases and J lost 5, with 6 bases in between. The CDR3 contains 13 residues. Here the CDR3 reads CASSLDRGDTQYF. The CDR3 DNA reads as TGTGCCAGCAGCTTAGATCGAGGAGATACGCAGTATTTT.

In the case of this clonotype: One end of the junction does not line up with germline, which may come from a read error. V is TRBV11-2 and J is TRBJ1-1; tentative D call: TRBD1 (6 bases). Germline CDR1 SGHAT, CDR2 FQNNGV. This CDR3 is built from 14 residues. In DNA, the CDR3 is TGTGCCATCAGCTTTAGAGACAGGAACACTGAAGCATTCTTT. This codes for CAISFRDRNTEAFF.